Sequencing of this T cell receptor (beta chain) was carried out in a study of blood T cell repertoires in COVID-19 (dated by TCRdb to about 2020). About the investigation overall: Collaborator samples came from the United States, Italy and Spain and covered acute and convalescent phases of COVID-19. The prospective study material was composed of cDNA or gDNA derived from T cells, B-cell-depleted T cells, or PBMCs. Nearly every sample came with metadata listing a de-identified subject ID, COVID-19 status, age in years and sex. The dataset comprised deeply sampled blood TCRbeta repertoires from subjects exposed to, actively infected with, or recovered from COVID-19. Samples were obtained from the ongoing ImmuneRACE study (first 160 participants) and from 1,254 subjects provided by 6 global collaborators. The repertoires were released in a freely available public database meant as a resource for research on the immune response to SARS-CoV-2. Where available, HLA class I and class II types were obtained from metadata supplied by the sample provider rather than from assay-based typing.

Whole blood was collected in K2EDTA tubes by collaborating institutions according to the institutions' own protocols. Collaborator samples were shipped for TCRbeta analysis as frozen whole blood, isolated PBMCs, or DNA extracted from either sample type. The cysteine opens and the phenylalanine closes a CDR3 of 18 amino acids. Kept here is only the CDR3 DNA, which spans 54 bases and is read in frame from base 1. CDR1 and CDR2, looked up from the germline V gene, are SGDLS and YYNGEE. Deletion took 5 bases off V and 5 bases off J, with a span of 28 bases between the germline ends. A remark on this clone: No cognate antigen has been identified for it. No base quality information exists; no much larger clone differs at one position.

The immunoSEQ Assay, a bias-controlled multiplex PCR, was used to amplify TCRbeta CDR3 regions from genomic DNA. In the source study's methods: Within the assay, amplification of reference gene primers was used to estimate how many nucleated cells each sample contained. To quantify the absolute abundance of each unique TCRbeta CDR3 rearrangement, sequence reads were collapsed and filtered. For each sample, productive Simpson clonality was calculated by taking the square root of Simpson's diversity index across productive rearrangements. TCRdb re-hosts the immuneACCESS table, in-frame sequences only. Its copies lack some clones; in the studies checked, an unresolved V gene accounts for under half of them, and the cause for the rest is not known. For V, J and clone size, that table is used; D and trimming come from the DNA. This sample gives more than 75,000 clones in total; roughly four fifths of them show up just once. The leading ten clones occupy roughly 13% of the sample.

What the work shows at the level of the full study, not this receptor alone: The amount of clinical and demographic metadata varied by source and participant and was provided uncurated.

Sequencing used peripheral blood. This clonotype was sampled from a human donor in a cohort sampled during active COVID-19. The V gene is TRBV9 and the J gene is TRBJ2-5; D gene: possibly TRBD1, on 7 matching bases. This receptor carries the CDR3 CASSRFQGGDSLQETQYF. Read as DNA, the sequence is TGTGCCAGCAGTAGATTTCAGGGGGGAGACTCCCTTCAGGAGACCCAGTACTTC.